The T cell receptor beta chain under discussion was sequenced for a study of CD8+CD57+ T cells in acquired aplastic anemia. Genomic DNA provided the template from which TCR beta VDJ and CDR3 profiles were obtained. One entry per CDR3 protein results from TCRdb running MiXCR on the reads. Found here are fewer than 200,000 distinct CDR3 sequences, approximately 60% of them singletons; the top ten hold roughly 42%. Germline CDR1 is SGHDT and CDR2 is YYEEEE. The CDR3 length is 15 residues. V shed 3 bases, J shed 2 bases, and the junction held 6 bases outside the gene matches. This clonotype was counted at least ten times.

Material for sequencing was sorted CD4+, CD8+, or CD8+CD57+ T cells (not recorded which) from PBMCs. J is TRBJ2-7 and V is TRBV5-6; 9 bases line up with TRBD1. The clonotype originates from a human donor in good health. This chain's CDR3 is CASSSGQGGPYEQYF. The CDR3 DNA sequence: TGTGCCAGCAGCTCGGGACAGGGTGGACCCTACGAGCAGTACTTC.